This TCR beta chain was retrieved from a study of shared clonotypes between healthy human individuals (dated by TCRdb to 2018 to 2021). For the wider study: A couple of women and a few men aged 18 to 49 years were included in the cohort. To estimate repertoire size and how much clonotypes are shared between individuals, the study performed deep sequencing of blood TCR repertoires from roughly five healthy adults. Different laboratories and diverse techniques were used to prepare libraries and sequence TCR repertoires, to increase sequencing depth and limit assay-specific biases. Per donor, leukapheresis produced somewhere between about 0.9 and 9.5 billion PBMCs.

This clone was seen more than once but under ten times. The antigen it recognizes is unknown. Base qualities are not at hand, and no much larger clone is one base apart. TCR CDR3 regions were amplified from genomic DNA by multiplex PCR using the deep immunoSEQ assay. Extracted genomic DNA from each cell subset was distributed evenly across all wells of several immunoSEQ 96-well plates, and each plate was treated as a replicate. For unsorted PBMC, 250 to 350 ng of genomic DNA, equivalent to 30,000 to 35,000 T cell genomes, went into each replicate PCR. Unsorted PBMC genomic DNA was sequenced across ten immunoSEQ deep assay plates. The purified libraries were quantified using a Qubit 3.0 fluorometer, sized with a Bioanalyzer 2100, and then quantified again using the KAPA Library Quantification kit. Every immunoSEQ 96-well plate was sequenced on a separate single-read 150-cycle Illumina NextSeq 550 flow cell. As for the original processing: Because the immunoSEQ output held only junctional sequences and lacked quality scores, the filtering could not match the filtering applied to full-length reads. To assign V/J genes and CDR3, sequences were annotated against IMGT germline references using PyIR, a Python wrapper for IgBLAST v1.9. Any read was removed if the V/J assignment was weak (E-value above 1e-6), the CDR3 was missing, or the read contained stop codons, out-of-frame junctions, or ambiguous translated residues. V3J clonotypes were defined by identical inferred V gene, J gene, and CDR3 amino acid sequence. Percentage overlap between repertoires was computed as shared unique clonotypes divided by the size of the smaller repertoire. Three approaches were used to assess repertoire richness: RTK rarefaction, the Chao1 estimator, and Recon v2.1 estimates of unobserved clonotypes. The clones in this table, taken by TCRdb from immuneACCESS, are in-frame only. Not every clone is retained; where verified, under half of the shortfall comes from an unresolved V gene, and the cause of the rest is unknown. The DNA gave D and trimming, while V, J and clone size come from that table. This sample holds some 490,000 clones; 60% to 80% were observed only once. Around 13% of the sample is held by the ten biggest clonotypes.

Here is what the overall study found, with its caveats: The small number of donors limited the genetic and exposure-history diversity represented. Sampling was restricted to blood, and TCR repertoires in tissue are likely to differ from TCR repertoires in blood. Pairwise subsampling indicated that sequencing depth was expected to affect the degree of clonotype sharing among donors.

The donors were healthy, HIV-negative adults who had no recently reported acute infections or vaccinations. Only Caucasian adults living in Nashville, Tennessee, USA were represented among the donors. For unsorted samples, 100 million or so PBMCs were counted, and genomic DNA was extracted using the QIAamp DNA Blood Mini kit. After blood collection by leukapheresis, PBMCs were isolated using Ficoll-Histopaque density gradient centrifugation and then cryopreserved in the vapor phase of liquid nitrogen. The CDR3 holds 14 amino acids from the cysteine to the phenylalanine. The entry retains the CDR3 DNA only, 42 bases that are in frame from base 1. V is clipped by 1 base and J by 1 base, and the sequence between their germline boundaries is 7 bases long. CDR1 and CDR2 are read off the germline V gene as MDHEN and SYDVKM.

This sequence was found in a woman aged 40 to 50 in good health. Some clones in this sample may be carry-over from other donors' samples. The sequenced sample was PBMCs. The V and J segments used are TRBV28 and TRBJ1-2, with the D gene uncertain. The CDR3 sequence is CASSLSGFNYGYTF. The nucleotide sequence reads TGTGCCAGCAGTTTATCGGGTTTTAACTATGGCTACACCTTC.